This TCR beta chain was found in a study of T cells after yellow fever vaccination. This clonotype was seen a few times. The length of the CDR3 is 18 residues. The V and J ends lost 0 bases and 6 bases, in that order; junction bases with no gene match: 16. CDR1 is LNHNV and CDR2 is YYDKDF in the germline V gene (reference sequence). UMIs and a universal primer site were added when TCR cDNA was made by 5'RACE template switching. TCRdb reprocessed the 5' RACE reads with MiXCR, giving one entry per CDR3 protein. The profile shows about 350,000 distinct CDR3 sequences, 8.1% of them singletons. This chain joins TRBV15 and TRBJ1-2, with 7 positions matching TRBD1. This sample comprised PBMCs, obtained about 49 days after the first yellow fever vaccination. The TCR originated in a man in his late teens or twenties who received the YFV17D yellow fever vaccine. DNA for the CDR3: TGTGCCACCAGCAGAGATCTTGGAACTCGACAGGGTGGTCATGGCTACACCTTC. As protein: CATSRDLGTRQGGHGYTF.